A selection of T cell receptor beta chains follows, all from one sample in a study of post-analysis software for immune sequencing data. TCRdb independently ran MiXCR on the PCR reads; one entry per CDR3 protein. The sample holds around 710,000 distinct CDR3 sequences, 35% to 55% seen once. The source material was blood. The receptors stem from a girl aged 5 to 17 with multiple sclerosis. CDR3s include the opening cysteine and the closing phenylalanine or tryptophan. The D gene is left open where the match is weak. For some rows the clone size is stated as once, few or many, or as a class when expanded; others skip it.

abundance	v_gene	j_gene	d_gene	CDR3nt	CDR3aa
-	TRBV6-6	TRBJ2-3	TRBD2	TGTGCCAGCAGTCAAGGGGGACTAGTCGCAGATACGCAGTATTTT	CASSQGGLVADTQYF
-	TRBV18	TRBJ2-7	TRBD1	TGTGCCAGCTCACGTCGAGGACAGGGTATCTACGAGCAGTACTTC	CASSRRGQGIYEQYF
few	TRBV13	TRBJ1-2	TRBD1	TGTGCCAGCAGCCCTACAAAGACAGGGCGGACGGAAGGCTACACCTTC	CASSPTKTGRTEGYTF
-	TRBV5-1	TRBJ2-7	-	TGCGCCAGCAGCCCGGAGAGGGTCTTTAGCTCCTACGAGCAGTACTTC	CASSPERVFSSYEQYF
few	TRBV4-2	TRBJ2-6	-	TGTGCCAGCAGCCAAGCCACCGCAACTGGGTGGGGTTCTGGGGCCAACGTCCTGACTTTC	CASSQATATGWGSGANVLTF
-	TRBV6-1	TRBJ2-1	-	TGTGCCAGCAGTGAATGGAAGGGTGAGCAGTTCTTC	CASSEWKGEQFF
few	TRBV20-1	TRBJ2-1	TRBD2	TGCAGTGCGGGGGGACTAGCGGGATGGAACAATGAGCAGTTCTTC	CSAGGLAGWNNEQFF
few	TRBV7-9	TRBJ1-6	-	TGTGCCAGCAGCTTATGGGGCGGTTCACCCCTCCACTTT	CASSLWGGSPLHF
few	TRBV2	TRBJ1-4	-	TGTGCCAGCAGTCCGGACAGACCTAATGAAAAACTGTTTTTT	CASSPDRPNEKLFF
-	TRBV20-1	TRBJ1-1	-	TGCAGTGCTGACCCGGGGGGGGCTGAAGCTTTCTTT	CSADPGGAEAFF
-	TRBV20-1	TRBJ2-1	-	TGCAGTGCTAGAGACATGGGGGGCCCCAATGAGCAGTTCTTC	CSARDMGGPNEQFF
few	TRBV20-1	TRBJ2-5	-	TGCAGTGCTCCATCGGCAGGGCGGGAGACCCAGTACTTC	CSAPSAGRETQYF
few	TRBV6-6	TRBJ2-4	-	TGTGCCAGCAGGGACGGGCAGGGAGTCATTCAGTACTTC	CASRDGQGVIQYF
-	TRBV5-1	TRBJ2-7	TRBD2	TGCGCCAGCAGCTTCTTGGGACTAGCGGTAACCTACGAGCAGTACTTC	CASSFLGLAVTYEQYF
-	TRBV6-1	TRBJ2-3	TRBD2	TGTGCCCGCAGTGATATACTAGCGGGAAGCGCAGATACGCAGTATTTT	CARSDILAGSADTQYF
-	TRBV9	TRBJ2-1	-	TGTGCCAGCAGCCGAATTGGGTCCCGCTTGACGAATGAGCAGTTCTTC	CASSRIGSRLTNEQFF
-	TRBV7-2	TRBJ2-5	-	TGTGCCAGCAGCACAAAGCCGGAAATTATGAAAGAGACCCAGTACTTC	CASSTKPEIMKETQYF
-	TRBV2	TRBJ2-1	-	TGTGCCAGCATAGAGTCCGGCGCTAGGAATGAGCAGTTCTTC	CASIESGARNEQFF
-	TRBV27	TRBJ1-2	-	TGTGCCAGCAGTTTAGTAGGGCAGGGGCCGGAGATTGGCTACACCTTC	CASSLVGQGPEIGYTF
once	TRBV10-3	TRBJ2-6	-	TGTGCCATCAGCGACCTCCGGCCGGCTGGGGCCAACGTCCTGACTTTC	CAISDLRPAGANVLTF
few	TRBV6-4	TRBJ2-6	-	TGTGCCAGCAGCGAGACTAGTCCCCCCAGCTCTGGGGCCAACGTCCTGACTTTC	CASSETSPPSSGANVLTF
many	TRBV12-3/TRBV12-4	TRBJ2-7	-	TGTGCCAGCAGCCCGCCAGGGCAGGGCTACGAGCAGTACTTC	CASSPPGQGYEQYF
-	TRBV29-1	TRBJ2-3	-	TGCAGCGTTGGATCCCACCGAACAGATACGCAGTATTTT	CSVGSHRTDTQYF
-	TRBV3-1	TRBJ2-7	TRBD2	TGTGCCAGCAGCCAAGGAGCGGGAGTATCCTACGAGCGGTACTTC	CASSQGAGVSYERYF
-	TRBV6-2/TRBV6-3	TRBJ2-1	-	TGTGCCAGCAGTTACTTGGACGGTGAGCAGTTCTTC	CASSYLDGEQFF
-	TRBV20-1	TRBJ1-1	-	TGCAGTGCTCAGGACACCCTTTCTGAAGCTTTCTTT	CSAQDTLSEAFF
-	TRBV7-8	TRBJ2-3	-	TGTGCCAGCAGCTTAGGGCTTGGACAGTTAACTAGCACAGATACGCAGTATTTT	CASSLGLGQLTSTDTQYF
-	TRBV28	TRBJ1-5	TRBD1	TGTGCCAGCATCCCGGACAGGGGGTCTCATCAGCCCCAGCATTTT	CASIPDRGSHQPQHF
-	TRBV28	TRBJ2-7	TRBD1	TGTGCCAGCAGACTGGACAGGGCTTCCTCCTACGAGCAGTACTTC	CASRLDRASSYEQYF
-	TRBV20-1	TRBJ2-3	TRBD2	TGCAGTGCTAGAGACTCGGGACTAGCGGGAGGGGGGGGCCGCACAGATACGCAGTATTTT	CSARDSGLAGGGGRTDTQYF
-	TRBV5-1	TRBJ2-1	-	TGCGCCAGCAGCTCGGGACTGATGAACAATGAGCAGTTCTTC	CASSSGLMNNEQFF
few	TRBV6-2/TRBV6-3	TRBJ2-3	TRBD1	TGTGCCAGCAGTTATACGCCGGCCCGGACAGGGGGCGCAGATACGCAGTATTTT	CASSYTPARTGGADTQYF
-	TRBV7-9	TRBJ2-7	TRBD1	TGTGCCAGCAGCTCGACAGGGGACGATGCCTACGAGCAGTACTTC	CASSSTGDDAYEQYF
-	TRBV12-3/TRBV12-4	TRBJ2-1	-	TGTGCCAGCAGTTTTTCGCCCTACGACAGTCCCCAGTTCTTC	CASSFSPYDSPQFF
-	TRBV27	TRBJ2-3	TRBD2	TGTGCCAGCAGTATATTCCTAGCGGGAGGCACAGATACGCAGTATTTT	CASSIFLAGGTDTQYF
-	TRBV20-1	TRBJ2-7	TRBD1	TGCAGTGCTGCGACAGGGGGCAGCGAGCAGTACTTC	CSAATGGSEQYF
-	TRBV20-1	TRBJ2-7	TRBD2	TGCAGTGCTAGAGGCCCTAGCGGGAGTGTTTACGAGCAGTACTTC	CSARGPSGSVYEQYF
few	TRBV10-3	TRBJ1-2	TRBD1	TGTGCCATCGGGACAGGGGATGGCTACACCTTC	CAIGTGDGYTF
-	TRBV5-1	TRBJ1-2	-	TGCGCCAGCAGCTTGGCCCAGGGGCCGTCTCGGAGCTACACCTTC	CASSLAQGPSRSYTF
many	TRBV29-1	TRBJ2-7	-	TGCAGCGTTGGTGACAGCTTCTACGAGCAGTACTTC	CSVGDSFYEQYF
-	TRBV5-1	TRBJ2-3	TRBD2	TGCGCCAGCAGCCCGGGGACTAGCGGGAGGTTCACAGATACGCAGTATTTT	CASSPGTSGRFTDTQYF
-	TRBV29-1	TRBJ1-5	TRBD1	TGCAGCGTTGGGACTGCAGGGGGGCCCCAGCATTTT	CSVGTAGGPQHF
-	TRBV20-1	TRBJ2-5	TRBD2	TGCAGTGCTAACCGGGACGAGAGTAGGCTAGCGGCCCCCAAGGCACCTGAGACCCAGTACTTC	CSANRDESRLAAPKAPETQYF
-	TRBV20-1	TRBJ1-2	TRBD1	TGCAGTGCTAGAGTGAACCGGGACAGCTATGGCTACACCTTC	CSARVNRDSYGYTF
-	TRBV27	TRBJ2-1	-	TGTGCCAGCAGTGAGGTAGCTGGAGGCTCCTACAATGAGCAGTTCTTC	CASSEVAGGSYNEQFF
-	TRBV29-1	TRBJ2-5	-	TGCAGCCTCTGGGAAAGTGGAGAGACCCAGTACTTC	CSLWESGETQYF
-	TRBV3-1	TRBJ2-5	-	TGTGCCAGCAGCCCCCCCCGCCGACGTAGTTCACCGCCGGAGACCCAGTACTTC	CASSPPRRRSSPPETQYF
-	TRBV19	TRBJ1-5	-	TGTGCCAGTAGTATGGCCCTCGGATTAGGTCAGCCCCAGCATTTT	CASSMALGLGQPQHF
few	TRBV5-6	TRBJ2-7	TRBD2	TGTGCCAGCAGCTTGTGGGCGCAGGCACTGGCGGGAGGCTACGAGCAGTACTTC	CASSLWAQALAGGYEQYF
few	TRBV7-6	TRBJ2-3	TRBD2	TGTGCCAGCAGCTTAGAGTGGACTAGCGGCACAGATACGCAGTATTTT	CASSLEWTSGTDTQYF
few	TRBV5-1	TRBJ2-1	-	TGCGCCAGCAGCTTGGCCACAGGCACGAATGAGCAGTTCTTC	CASSLATGTNEQFF
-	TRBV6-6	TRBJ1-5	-	TGTGCCAGCAGCCCGCAAACACAGGGTCAGCCCCAGCATTTT	CASSPQTQGQPQHF
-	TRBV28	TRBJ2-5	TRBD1	TGTGCCAGCAACATTAGGACAGGGGACGAGACCCAGTACTTC	CASNIRTGDETQYF
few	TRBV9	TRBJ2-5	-	TGTGCCAGCAGCCCCCGAGATGGGGCCGGATACCAAGAGACCCAGTACTTC	CASSPRDGAGYQETQYF
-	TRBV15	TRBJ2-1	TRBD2	TGTGCCACCAGCAGAGGACTAGCGGGAGTAGTGGGGGAGCAGTTCTTC	CATSRGLAGVVGEQFF
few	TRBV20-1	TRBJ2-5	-	TGCAGTGCTCCGGGACCCTCCAGAGAGACCCAGTACTTC	CSAPGPSRETQYF
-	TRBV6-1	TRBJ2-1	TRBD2	TGTGCCAGCAGCCCCGTAGGAGGGACTAGCGGGGGGGCTTACAATGAGCAGTTCTTC	CASSPVGGTSGGAYNEQFF
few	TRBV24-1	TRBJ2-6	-	TGTGCCACCAGTGATTCGGCCAGGGGCTCTGGGGCCAACGTCCTGACTTTC	CATSDSARGSGANVLTF